A selection of T cell receptor beta chains follows, all from one sample in a study of blood T cell repertoires in COVID-19. The method was immunoSEQ multiplex PCR; TCRdb's version includes in-frame clones alone and lacks a portion of them. Altogether tens of thousands of clones are present, roughly 91% being singletons, with the ten largest covering under 1.5%. Sequencing was done on a sample of PBMCs or T cells enriched from blood (not recorded which). The receptors stem from a woman aged 45-65 years with acute COVID-19. Both conserved end residues are part of each CDR3. The order of the fields is CDR3 DNA, CDR3 protein, J gene, clone size, V gene, D gene. The D gene is left open where the match is weak. A clone size is listed for some rows: how often the clone was seen (once, few, many), or a class if it is expanded.

DNA: TGTGCCAGCCGTATTCAGAGTGCAGCGGCATACGAGCAGTACTTC
CDR3: CASRIQSAAAYEQYF
J: TRBJ2-7
size: -
V: TRBV2
D: -

DNA: TGTGCCACTGGACAGGGTCGAGATGATTCACCCCTCCACTTT
CDR3: CATGQGRDDSPLHF
J: TRBJ1-6
size: -
V: TRBV18
D: TRBD1

DNA: TGTGCCACCAGTGATAATCTCGGGGGGTTCAATCAGCCCCAGCATTTT
CDR3: CATSDNLGGFNQPQHF
J: TRBJ1-5
size: once
V: TRBV24-1
D: -

DNA: TGTGCCAGCAGTCGGACAGGCTCGAGCTATGGCTACACCTTC
CDR3: CASSRTGSSYGYTF
J: TRBJ1-2
size: once
V: TRBV2
D: TRBD1

DNA: TGTGCCAGCAGTCTTATCAGGGAGCAGTACTTC
CDR3: CASSLIREQYF
J: TRBJ2-7
size: -
V: TRBV28
D: -

DNA: TGTGCCAGTGGGACAGAGGCACACACCATATATTTT
CDR3: CASGTEAHTIYF
J: TRBJ1-3
size: -
V: TRBV19
D: TRBD1

DNA: TGTGCCAGCAGCCAATTACAGGGGGAGTGGGGCTACACCTTC
CDR3: CASSQLQGEWGYTF
J: TRBJ1-2
size: -
V: TRBV3-1/TRBV3-2
D: TRBD1

DNA: TGTGTGGCAGGGTCGAACTATGGCTACACCTTC
CDR3: CVAGSNYGYTF
J: TRBJ1-2
size: -
V: TRBV7-9
D: -

DNA: TGTGCCAGCAGTGAGACACTTAACTATGGCTACACCTTC
CDR3: CASSETLNYGYTF
J: TRBJ1-2
size: -
V: TRBV6-1
D: -

DNA: TGTGCCAGTAGTACGGAGGGTTCGAACACCGGGGAGCTGTTTTTT
CDR3: CASSTEGSNTGELFF
J: TRBJ2-2
size: few
V: TRBV19
D: -

DNA: TGCAGCGTTGAGCAGGGAATGAACACTGAAGCTTTCTTT
CDR3: CSVEQGMNTEAFF
J: TRBJ1-1
size: -
V: TRBV29-1
D: -

DNA: TGTGCCACCAGCAGAGATTTGAGGGTCACTGAAGCTTTCTTT
CDR3: CATSRDLRVTEAFF
J: TRBJ1-1
size: -
V: TRBV15
D: -

DNA: TGTGCCAGCAGCTCCGGGAGGGCCTACGAGCAGTACTTC
CDR3: CASSSGRAYEQYF
J: TRBJ2-7
size: -
V: TRBV7-9
D: TRBD2

DNA: TGTGCCAGCAGCTTAAAGGGACTAGCGGGCCACAATGAGCAGTTCTTC
CDR3: CASSLKGLAGHNEQFF
J: TRBJ2-1
size: -
V: TRBV7-3
D: TRBD2

DNA: TGTGCCACCAGCAATACATTAGGGGTTAATCAGCCCCAGCATTTT
CDR3: CATSNTLGVNQPQHF
J: TRBJ1-5
size: -
V: TRBV15
D: -

DNA: TGTGCCAGCAGCCGACGGGAAAATGAAAAACTGTTTTTT
CDR3: CASSRRENEKLFF
J: TRBJ1-4
size: -
V: TRBV7-2
D: -

DNA: TGTGCCAGCCGAGGGACAGTCCCCTTTTTGGGCGAGCAGTACTTC
CDR3: CASRGTVPFLGEQYF
J: TRBJ2-7
size: many
V: TRBV2
D: TRBD1

DNA: TGTGCCAGCTCACCAGCGGCGCGGGAGACTGAAGCTTTCTTT
CDR3: CASSPAARETEAFF
J: TRBJ1-1
size: -
V: TRBV18
D: -

DNA: TGCGCCAGCAGCGGGGAGGTCGGGAACACTGAAGCTTTCTTT
CDR3: CASSGEVGNTEAFF
J: TRBJ1-1
size: -
V: TRBV5-1
D: -

DNA: TGTGCCAGCAGCCGGACAGGGTGGGAGTACTTC
CDR3: CASSRTGWEYF
J: TRBJ2-7
size: -
V: TRBV12-3/TRBV12-4
D: TRBD1

DNA: TGCAGCGTTGAAGCCCTTCACAAATCCCTCTATGGCTACACCTTC
CDR3: CSVEALHKSLYGYTF
J: TRBJ1-2
size: -
V: TRBV29-1
D: -

DNA: TGTGCCAGCAGCCAAGATCGAATGGTAGCGGGAGCGGGTGAGCAGTTCTTC
CDR3: CASSQDRMVAGAGEQFF
J: TRBJ2-1
size: -
V: TRBV4-2
D: TRBD2

DNA: TGTGCCAGCAGCTTAGAGGAGTCCTACTCTGGAAACACCATATATTTT
CDR3: CASSLEESYSGNTIYF
J: TRBJ1-3
size: -
V: TRBV11-3
D: -

DNA: TGCAGCGTTGAAGTGACAGGGGGAGGAGAAAAACTGTTTTTT
CDR3: CSVEVTGGGEKLFF
J: TRBJ1-4
size: -
V: TRBV29-1
D: TRBD1

DNA: TGTGCCAGCAGTTTAGGCTCAGGGAAGGGTGGCTACACCTTC
CDR3: CASSLGSGKGGYTF
J: TRBJ1-2
size: -
V: TRBV27
D: -

DNA: TGTGCCAGCAGCCACCGGGAAAACTACGAGCAGTACTTC
CDR3: CASSHRENYEQYF
J: TRBJ2-7
size: once
V: TRBV2
D: -

DNA: TGTGCCAGCAGCTTAGTACTACTCACAGATACGCAGTATTTT
CDR3: CASSLVLLTDTQYF
J: TRBJ2-3
size: -
V: TRBV7-8
D: -

DNA: TGTGCCAGTAGTAAACTAGCGGGAGGGATCTACAATGAGCAGTTCTTC
CDR3: CASSKLAGGIYNEQFF
J: TRBJ2-1
size: -
V: TRBV19
D: TRBD2

DNA: TGCGCCAGCAGCTTAGGACAGGCTGAGAGTGGCTACACCTTC
CDR3: CASSLGQAESGYTF
J: TRBJ1-2
size: -
V: TRBV5-1
D: TRBD1

DNA: TGCGCCAGCAGCTTGGAAGCAGGGGACGAGCAGTACTTC
CDR3: CASSLEAGDEQYF
J: TRBJ2-7
size: few
V: TRBV5-1
D: -

DNA: TGTGCCAGCAGCTTAGCCTTTAGCGGGAGCTCCTACGAGCAGTACTTC
CDR3: CASSLAFSGSSYEQYF
J: TRBJ2-7
size: once
V: TRBV11-1
D: TRBD2

DNA: TGTGCCAGCAAGAGGGATATGTCCTACAATGAGCAGTTCTTC
CDR3: CASKRDMSYNEQFF
J: TRBJ2-1
size: once
V: TRBV6-5
D: -

DNA: TGTGCCAGCAGCTTCGACAGTTACAATGAGCAGTTCTTC
CDR3: CASSFDSYNEQFF
J: TRBJ2-1
size: -
V: TRBV13
D: -

DNA: TGTGCCAGCAGTGAAAGAAGCGGGGGAGGCAATGAGCAGTTCTTC
CDR3: CASSERSGGGNEQFF
J: TRBJ2-1
size: -
V: TRBV2
D: TRBD2

DNA: TGCGCCAGCAGCCTAACGCCAGCGGGAGGAGCCGGGGAGCTGTTTTTT
CDR3: CASSLTPAGGAGELFF
J: TRBJ2-2
size: -
V: TRBV4-3
D: TRBD2